These 18 T cell receptor beta chains were all obtained from the same sample, sequenced in a study of blood T cell repertoires in COVID-19. Some clones are missing from TCRdb's copy, which holds only in-frame ones; the method was immunoSEQ multiplex PCR. The data show 40,000 or so clones, with around 85% seen just once and 9% to 15% held by the top ten. The sample consisted of peripheral blood. These receptors were taken from a human donor in a cohort sampled during active COVID-19.

The V call is TRBV5-1, the J call TRBJ2-5; TRBD1 might be the D (6 bases). CDR1 and CDR2 (germline): SGHRS, YFSETQ. The CDR3 has 15 amino acids. V lost 1 base and J lost 4, with 14 bases in between. The CDR3 spells CASSLPLGHGETQYF. DNA for the CDR3: TGCGCCAGCAGCTTGCCGCTGGGACACGGAGAGACCCAGTACTTC.

The chain uses TRBV28 and TRBJ1-6; possibly TRBD1 for D (6 bases). The germline CDR1 and CDR2 sequences are MDHEN and SYDVKM. V lost 1 base to trimming and J lost 6 bases, with 10 bases between them. The CDR3 totals 15 residues. The chain's CDR3 is CASSLFQGLNSPLHF. The CDR3 nucleotides are TGTGCCAGCAGTTTATTTCAGGGGCTTAATTCACCCCTCCACTTT.

The CDR3, as DNA: TGCGCCAGCAGCTTGGTGGAGGGGGCAGGCACTGAAGCTTTCTTT. Residues: CASSLVEGAGTEAFF. The chain has TRBV5-1 and TRBJ1-1; 7 bases map to TRBD1. This CDR3 region has 15 residues. Germline V gives CDR1 SGHRS, CDR2 YFSETQ. The V gene end was trimmed by 0 bases and the J gene end by 4 bases; junction bases not matched to a gene: 6.

This chain joins TRBV6-1 and TRBJ1-6, with 9 bases identical to TRBD1. Germline CDR1 MNHNS, CDR2 SASEGT. The CDR3 sequence is 15 residues long. The ends lost 0 bases at V and 9 bases at J; junction bases unmatched: 3. The CDR3 loop reads CASSEAGTGFSPLHF. The CDR3 coding sequence is TGTGCCAGCAGTGAAGCCGGGACAGGGTTTTCACCCCTCCACTTT.

In this sample, this clone turned up a few times. The chain uses TRBV6-5 and TRBJ2-7, with 12 bases fitting TRBD1. Unmatched junction bases numbered 1, after V lost 2 bases and J lost 2 bases. Germline CDR1 reads MNHEY; CDR2 reads SVGAGI. The CDR3 runs to 15 residues. Here the CDR3 reads CASSYGTGGPYEQYF. DNA for the CDR3: TGTGCCAGCAGTTACGGGACAGGGGGCCCCTACGAGCAGTACTTC.

CDR3 bases: TGTGCCAGTAGTCCAACTAGCGGGGGGCCATACTACGAGCAGTACTTC. Encoded protein: CASSPTSGGPYYEQYF. The V gene is TRBV19, the J gene TRBJ2-7, with 12 bases that match TRBD2. Germline-derived CDR1 and CDR2 are LNHDA and SQIVND (reference sequence). Trimming at V came to 5 bases and at J to 3 bases, leaving 8 bases not matched to a gene. The CDR3 runs to 16 residues.

This chain joins TRBV10-2 and TRBJ2-5; 13 nucleotides align to TRBD2. CDR1 is WSHSY and CDR2 is SAAADI in the germline V gene. This CDR3 comprises 15 residues. Germline trimming cut 7 bases from V and 5 bases from J; bases unmatched to any gene: 7. The CDR3 reads CASKRLAGGGETQYF. CDR3 in DNA: TGCGCCAGCAAAAGACTAGCGGGGGGTGGGGAGACCCAGTACTTC.

The V call is TRBV10-3, the J call TRBJ2-7, with D unresolved. With 5 bases removed from V and 2 bases from J, the gap between germline ends came to 4 bases. The CDR3 length is 11 residues. CDR1 and CDR2 from the germline V gene are ENHRY and SYGVKD. CDR3 loop: CAISHTYEQYF. The CDR3 coding sequence is TGTGCCATCAGTCACACCTACGAGCAGTACTTC.

V is TRBV19 and J is TRBJ2-5, with 9 bases identical to TRBD1. CDR3 length: 14 amino acids. CDR1 and CDR2 from the germline V gene are LNHDA and SQIVND (reference sequence). Trimming at V came to 7 bases and at J to 6 bases, leaving 9 bases not matched to a gene. The CDR3 is CASTPPGTGKTQYF. CDR3 nucleotide sequence: TGTGCCAGTACCCCCCCCGGGACAGGGAAGACCCAGTACTTC.

The chain uses TRBV2 and TRBJ2-1; the match to TRBD2 covers 8 bases. Losses at the gene ends were 7 bases for V and 5 bases for J; bases not matched to a gene: 10. Germline values: CDR1 SNHLY, CDR2 FYNNEI. The CDR3 runs 15 residues. The CDR3 coding sequence is TGTGCCAGCAAGGTGAGCGGGGGTCGCCACAATGAGCAGTTCTTC. It specifies CASKVSGGRHNEQFF.

J is TRBJ1-5 and V is TRBV6-2 or TRBV6-3; 7 nucleotides line up with TRBD1. The CDR3 has 14 residues. The J segment lost 5 bases and the V segment lost 6 bases, leaving 7 bases of the junction unmatched. Looked up from germline, CDR1 is MNHEY and CDR2 is SVGEGT. The CDR3 spells CASSRRQGHQPQHF. The CDR3 nucleotides are TGTGCCAGCAGCCGAAGACAGGGCCATCAGCCCCAGCATTTT.

This chain connects TRBV19 to TRBJ1-2; 9 bases match TRBD1. V lost 4 bases to trimming and J lost 6 bases; unmatched junction nucleotides: 3. This CDR3 spans 13 amino acids. Germline loops: CDR1 LNHDA, CDR2 SQIVND (reference sequence). The CDR3 loop is CASSTGQGDGYTF. In DNA, the CDR3 is TGTGCCAGTAGTACGGGACAGGGAGATGGCTACACCTTC.

This clone was counted a single time. This rearrangement joins TRBV9 to TRBJ1-1, with D maybe TRBD1 (6 bases). The CDR3 is made up of 13 amino acids. V was trimmed by 0 bases and J by 5 bases, leaving 8 bases between them. CDR1 and CDR2 (germline): SGDLS, YYNGEE. The CDR3 region has the DNA TGTGCCAGCAGCGTAGGAAGGGGGACTGAAGCTTTCTTT. This sequence encodes CASSVGRGTEAFF.

The chain employs TRBV30 and TRBJ1-2, with 7 bases that match TRBD1. J was trimmed by 6 bases and V by 0 bases; bases with no gene match: 4. The CDR3 covers 13 residues. The germline V gene has CDR1 GTSNPN and CDR2 SVGIG (reference sequence). CDR3 loop: CAWSVQGNNGYTF. CDR3 nucleotide sequence: TGTGCCTGGAGTGTACAGGGGAACAATGGCTACACCTTC.

This rearrangement joins TRBV6-1 to TRBJ2-5; 9 bases line up with TRBD2. Germline V gene sequence: CDR1 MNHNS, CDR2 SASEGT. The junction had 13 bases not matched to a gene; V was cut back by 5 bases and J by 6 bases. This CDR3 has 16 residues. CDR3 DNA: TGTGCCAGCAGTAAAGGAGAGGCGGGGGGGCGAAAGACCCAGTACTTC. Translating gives CASSKGEAGGRKTQYF.

The chain uses TRBV4-3 and TRBJ2-1; 8 bases map to TRBD2. In germline, CDR1 is LGHNA, CDR2 YSLEER. The CDR3 is 16 amino acids. V shed 0 bases and J 4 bases; nucleotides not matched to a gene: 5. The CDR3 DNA reads as TGCGCCAGCAGCCAAGATTCAACGGGGGGGTACAATGAGCAGTTCTTC. Its translation is CASSQDSTGGYNEQFF.

The rearrangement joins TRBV7-8 to TRBJ1-2; TRBD1 matches 9 bases. CDR3 size: 14 residues. Germline CDR1 and CDR2: SGHVS and FQNEAQ. The trim removed 5 bases at V and 8 bases at J, leaving 9 bases unmatched. CDR3 amino acids: CASSRDRESRGYTF. Here the CDR3 DNA reads TGTGCCAGCAGCCGGGACAGGGAGTCAAGAGGCTACACCTTC.

This clone has just one count. The rearrangement links TRBV6-5 to TRBJ1-6; perhaps TRBD1 as D (5 bases). The CDR3 has 15 residues. V dropped 6 bases and J dropped 0 bases, with 9 bases sitting between them. Germline CDR1 MNHEY, CDR2 SVGAGI. The CDR3 region is CASRVDSSYNSPLHF. Here the CDR3 DNA reads TGTGCCAGCAGGGTAGACAGCTCCTATAATTCACCCCTCCACTTT.